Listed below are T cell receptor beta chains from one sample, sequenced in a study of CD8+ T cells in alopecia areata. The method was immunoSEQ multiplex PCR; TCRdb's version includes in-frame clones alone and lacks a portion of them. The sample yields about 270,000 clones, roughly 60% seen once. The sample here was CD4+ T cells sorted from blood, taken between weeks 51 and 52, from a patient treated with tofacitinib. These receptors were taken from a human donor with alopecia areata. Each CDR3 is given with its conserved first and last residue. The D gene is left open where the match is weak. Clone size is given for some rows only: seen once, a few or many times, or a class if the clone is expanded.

cdr3_nt: TGTGCCAGCAGTATAGGGACAGGTCTCCCAATGCACTTC
cdr3_aa: CASSIGTGLPMHF
d_call: TRBD1
j_call: TRBJ2-7
v_call: TRBV7-2
clone_size: .

cdr3_nt: TGTGCCAGCAGCGTCGGACTAGCTGGGATTCAGTACTTC
cdr3_aa: CASSVGLAGIQYF
d_call: TRBD2
j_call: TRBJ2-4
v_call: TRBV9
clone_size: .

cdr3_nt: TGTGCCAGCAGCCCCCTCGTTGGGGCAAATTCACCCCTCCACTTT
cdr3_aa: CASSPLVGANSPLHF
d_call: .
j_call: TRBJ1-6
v_call: TRBV9
clone_size: .

cdr3_nt: TGTGCCTTTGCCCGGGACAGTGTTTACGAGCAGTACTTC
cdr3_aa: CAFARDSVYEQYF
d_call: TRBD1
j_call: TRBJ2-7
v_call: TRBV30
clone_size: .

cdr3_nt: TGCGCCAGCAGCCCCGTCCCGGGACATACTACTGGAAACACCATATATTTT
cdr3_aa: CASSPVPGHTTGNTIYF
d_call: .
j_call: TRBJ1-3
v_call: TRBV5-1
clone_size: .

cdr3_nt: TGTGCCAGCAGCTTAAACGCCTACGAGCAGTACTTC
cdr3_aa: CASSLNAYEQYF
d_call: .
j_call: TRBJ2-7
v_call: TRBV7-2
clone_size: .

cdr3_nt: TGCGCCAGCAGCCCCCCCGGGACTAGGAGGGAGACCCAGTACTTC
cdr3_aa: CASSPPGTRRETQYF
d_call: TRBD2
j_call: TRBJ2-5
v_call: TRBV5-1
clone_size: few

cdr3_nt: TGCAGCGTGATAGCGGGGGGGCCCCACAATGAGCAGTTCTTC
cdr3_aa: CSVIAGGPHNEQFF
d_call: TRBD2
j_call: TRBJ2-1
v_call: TRBV29-1
clone_size: .

cdr3_nt: TGTGCCTGGAGTGTGACACCCTACGAGCAGTACTTC
cdr3_aa: CAWSVTPYEQYF
d_call: .
j_call: TRBJ2-7
v_call: TRBV30
clone_size: .

cdr3_nt: TGCGCCAGCAGTCACCTAGGGGGAGGAGATTCACCCCTCCACTTT
cdr3_aa: CASSHLGGGDSPLHF
d_call: .
j_call: TRBJ1-6
v_call: TRBV23-1
clone_size: few

cdr3_nt: TGTGCCTGGAAGGAGGCCGGGAGCAATCAGCCCCAGCATTTT
cdr3_aa: CAWKEAGSNQPQHF
d_call: .
j_call: TRBJ1-5
v_call: TRBV30
clone_size: .

cdr3_nt: TGTGCCAGCACGTTCGAGGGAACGGCCTACGAGCAGTACTTC
cdr3_aa: CASTFEGTAYEQYF
d_call: .
j_call: TRBJ2-7
v_call: TRBV2
clone_size: .

cdr3_nt: TGTGCCAGTAGTATACGGGGCCAAGAGACCCAGTACTTC
cdr3_aa: CASSIRGQETQYF
d_call: .
j_call: TRBJ2-5
v_call: TRBV19
clone_size: .

cdr3_nt: TGTGCCAGCAGTTTGCTGACAGGGAGGCGCTACACCTTC
cdr3_aa: CASSLLTGRRYTF
d_call: TRBD1
j_call: TRBJ1-2
v_call: TRBV27
clone_size: .

cdr3_nt: TGCGCCAGCAGCCAAGATCCCCGGGGGGGAAGCACAGATACGCAGTATTTT
cdr3_aa: CASSQDPRGGSTDTQYF
d_call: TRBD2
j_call: TRBJ2-3
v_call: TRBV4-3
clone_size: .

cdr3_nt: TGCGCCAGCAGCCAAGAGGGCCTGTACGAGCAGTACTTC
cdr3_aa: CASSQEGLYEQYF
d_call: .
j_call: TRBJ2-7
v_call: TRBV4-3
clone_size: .

cdr3_nt: TGTGCTAGTTCTTCATATGAGGGGGGGCTTAGCAATCAGCCCCAGCATTTT
cdr3_aa: CASSSYEGGLSNQPQHF
d_call: .
j_call: TRBJ1-5
v_call: TRBV12-5
clone_size: .

cdr3_nt: TGTGCCAGCAGCGCCGGACAGGGAGAATACACCATATATTTT
cdr3_aa: CASSAGQGEYTIYF
d_call: TRBD1
j_call: TRBJ1-3
v_call: TRBV9
clone_size: many

cdr3_nt: TGTGCCAGCAGCCGTCAGGGAAGAGCCTATGGCTACACCTTC
cdr3_aa: CASSRQGRAYGYTF
d_call: .
j_call: TRBJ1-2
v_call: TRBV7-2
clone_size: few

cdr3_nt: TGTGCCAGCAGCCGTCCACAGGGGGTCACCTATGGCTACACCTTC
cdr3_aa: CASSRPQGVTYGYTF
d_call: TRBD1
j_call: TRBJ1-2
v_call: TRBV5-6
clone_size: .

cdr3_nt: TGTGCCAGCAGTGTGGACCGACACTCCTACGAGCAGTACTTC
cdr3_aa: CASSVDRHSYEQYF
d_call: .
j_call: TRBJ2-7
v_call: TRBV2
clone_size: few

cdr3_nt: TGTGCCTGGAGTCCAGAGTCAAACACTGAAGCTTTCTTT
cdr3_aa: CAWSPESNTEAFF
d_call: .
j_call: TRBJ1-1
v_call: TRBV30
clone_size: .

cdr3_nt: TGTGCCTGGAGTGGACGTCAGGGACCCCGGAGCAATCAGCCCCAGCATTTT
cdr3_aa: CAWSGRQGPRSNQPQHF
d_call: .
j_call: TRBJ1-5
v_call: TRBV30
clone_size: .

cdr3_nt: TGTGCCAGCAGCTTGGCAGGGGGATCCTACGAGCAGTACTTC
cdr3_aa: CASSLAGGSYEQYF
d_call: TRBD1
j_call: TRBJ2-7
v_call: TRBV7-8
clone_size: .

cdr3_nt: TGCAGCGTTGTGGACCCGGGACAGGGTCCATTCGGGGAGCTGTTTTTT
cdr3_aa: CSVVDPGQGPFGELFF
d_call: TRBD1
j_call: TRBJ2-2
v_call: TRBV29-1
clone_size: few

cdr3_nt: TGCAGCGTTGCAAGTAATGAGCAGTTCTTC
cdr3_aa: CSVASNEQFF
d_call: .
j_call: TRBJ2-1
v_call: TRBV29-1
clone_size: .

cdr3_nt: TGTGCCAGCAGCTTGGATAGCGGGGGAAGGGAGACCCAGTACTTC
cdr3_aa: CASSLDSGGRETQYF
d_call: TRBD2
j_call: TRBJ2-5
v_call: TRBV5-4
clone_size: .

cdr3_nt: TGCGCCAGCAGCGTCGACAGGGCCCAGCCCCAGCATTTT
cdr3_aa: CASSVDRAQPQHF
d_call: TRBD1
j_call: TRBJ1-5
v_call: TRBV5-1
clone_size: .

cdr3_nt: TGTGCCAGCTCACCGGCAGGGTGGAATGAAAAACTGTTTTTT
cdr3_aa: CASSPAGWNEKLFF
d_call: .
j_call: TRBJ1-4
v_call: TRBV18
clone_size: .

cdr3_nt: TGTGCCTGGGGCCAGGCGTACAATCAGCCCCAGCATTTT
cdr3_aa: CAWGQAYNQPQHF
d_call: .
j_call: TRBJ1-5
v_call: TRBV30
clone_size: .

cdr3_nt: TGTGCCTGGAGCCTTCAGCCCAATCAGCCCCAGCATTTT
cdr3_aa: CAWSLQPNQPQHF
d_call: .
j_call: TRBJ1-5
v_call: TRBV30
clone_size: .

cdr3_nt: TGTGCCAGCAGTCTGGGACAGGTGTACAACGAGCAGTACTTC
cdr3_aa: CASSLGQVYNEQYF
d_call: TRBD1
j_call: TRBJ2-7
v_call: TRBV6-5
clone_size: .

cdr3_nt: TGCGCCAGCAGCTCCCTTGTCGTTAACACCGGGGAGCTGTTTTTT
cdr3_aa: CASSSLVVNTGELFF
d_call: .
j_call: TRBJ2-2
v_call: TRBV5-1
clone_size: once

cdr3_nt: TGCGCCAGCAGCCGGGACCACTACGAGCAGTACTTC
cdr3_aa: CASSRDHYEQYF
d_call: .
j_call: TRBJ2-7
v_call: TRBV5-1
clone_size: .

cdr3_nt: TGTGCCATCAGTGAGCTAGCGGGGGCCATCACAGATACGCAGTATTTT
cdr3_aa: CAISELAGAITDTQYF
d_call: TRBD2
j_call: TRBJ2-3
v_call: TRBV10-3
clone_size: .

cdr3_nt: TGTGCCAGCAGCTTGGCCGAAAGGGGTTCACCCCTCCACTTT
cdr3_aa: CASSLAERGSPLHF
d_call: .
j_call: TRBJ1-6
v_call: TRBV5-4
clone_size: .

cdr3_nt: TGCGCCAGCAGCTTGTCGGGTCACCGAGATAGCCACAATGAGCAGTTCTTC
cdr3_aa: CASSLSGHRDSHNEQFF
d_call: .
j_call: TRBJ2-1
v_call: TRBV5-1
clone_size: .

cdr3_nt: TGTGCCAGCAGTGAGTCCCCCGGGATGAACACTGAAGCTTTCTTT
cdr3_aa: CASSESPGMNTEAFF
d_call: .
j_call: TRBJ1-1
v_call: TRBV25-1
clone_size: few

cdr3_nt: TGCGCCAGCAGCTTACACTCTGGAAACACCATATATTTT
cdr3_aa: CASSLHSGNTIYF
d_call: .
j_call: TRBJ1-3
v_call: TRBV5-1
clone_size: .

cdr3_nt: TGCGCCAGCATTTATGGGGATAGGAATGGCTACACCTTC
cdr3_aa: CASIYGDRNGYTF
d_call: .
j_call: TRBJ1-2
v_call: TRBV23-1
clone_size: .

cdr3_nt: TGTGCCAGCAGCTTGTTACAGCACAATCAGCCCCAGCATTTT
cdr3_aa: CASSLLQHNQPQHF
d_call: .
j_call: TRBJ1-5
v_call: TRBV5-6
clone_size: .

cdr3_nt: TGTGCCAGCAGCAACCGACGCGATAGGGCTCGGGAGACCCAGTACTTC
cdr3_aa: CASSNRRDRARETQYF
d_call: .
j_call: TRBJ2-5
v_call: TRBV7-9
clone_size: .

cdr3_nt: TGTGCCAGCACCCACCGGGGACAGGGAGAAAAACTGTTTTTT
cdr3_aa: CASTHRGQGEKLFF
d_call: TRBD1
j_call: TRBJ1-4
v_call: TRBV4-2
clone_size: .

cdr3_nt: TGCAGCGTAACTATCACAGATACGCAGTATTTT
cdr3_aa: CSVTITDTQYF
d_call: .
j_call: TRBJ2-3
v_call: TRBV29-1
clone_size: few

cdr3_nt: TGTGCCAGCAGTTATACAGGGGCCCAGCCCCAGCATTTT
cdr3_aa: CASSYTGAQPQHF
d_call: TRBD1
j_call: TRBJ1-5
v_call: TRBV6-6
clone_size: many

cdr3_nt: TGTGCCAGCAGCCCCCAGGCGTGGGGAGGCGGATACGAGCAGTACTTC
cdr3_aa: CASSPQAWGGGYEQYF
d_call: .
j_call: TRBJ2-7
v_call: TRBV5-6
clone_size: .

cdr3_nt: TGTGCCAGCAGCCGTCCCCTAGCCACCCAGTACTTC
cdr3_aa: CASSRPLATQYF
d_call: .
j_call: TRBJ2-5
v_call: TRBV9
clone_size: few

cdr3_nt: TGTGCCAGCAGTGAACTGGCGGCGAGCACAGATACGCAGTATTTT
cdr3_aa: CASSELAASTDTQYF
d_call: .
j_call: TRBJ2-3
v_call: TRBV2
clone_size: once

cdr3_nt: TGTGCCAGCAGCCAACCCGGGACAGGGTACTATGGCTACACCTTC
cdr3_aa: CASSQPGTGYYGYTF
d_call: TRBD1
j_call: TRBJ1-2
v_call: TRBV4-2
clone_size: .

cdr3_nt: TGTGCCAGCTCAGCCGTAGGGACAGGCGAAGAGACCCAGTACTTC
cdr3_aa: CASSAVGTGEETQYF
d_call: TRBD1
j_call: TRBJ2-5
v_call: TRBV18
clone_size: .

cdr3_nt: TGTGCCAGCAGCCCTCAGACAGGCTATGGCTACACCTTC
cdr3_aa: CASSPQTGYGYTF
d_call: .
j_call: TRBJ1-2
v_call: TRBV7-3
clone_size: .

cdr3_nt: TGTGCCAGCAGCTTAGGCTTAGGGGGTCCTTACAATGAGCAGTTCTTC
cdr3_aa: CASSLGLGGPYNEQFF
d_call: .
j_call: TRBJ2-1
v_call: TRBV13
clone_size: .

cdr3_nt: TGTGCCAGCAGTGTCGGGGTCTACGAGCAGTACTTC
cdr3_aa: CASSVGVYEQYF
d_call: .
j_call: TRBJ2-7
v_call: TRBV25-1
clone_size: .

cdr3_nt: TGTGCCTGGAGTGAGTTAAGCGAGCAGTACTTC
cdr3_aa: CAWSELSEQYF
d_call: .
j_call: TRBJ2-7
v_call: TRBV30
clone_size: .

cdr3_nt: TGTGCCATCGGGGGGCGGGACTCCACCTACGAGCAGTACTTC
cdr3_aa: CAIGGRDSTYEQYF
d_call: .
j_call: TRBJ2-7
v_call: TRBV10-3
clone_size: few

cdr3_nt: TGCGCCAGCAGCCTACTACAGGGTATGCATGAGCAGTTCTTC
cdr3_aa: CASSLLQGMHEQFF
d_call: .
j_call: TRBJ2-1
v_call: TRBV4-1
clone_size: few

cdr3_nt: TGTGCCTGGAGTCCAGGGCCAGGGGAAAAACTGTTTTTT
cdr3_aa: CAWSPGPGEKLFF
d_call: .
j_call: TRBJ1-4
v_call: TRBV30
clone_size: .